This T cell receptor (beta chain) was obtained from a study of shared clonotypes between healthy human individuals. Whole-study results and caveats: In a handful of donors, roughly 5.2% of naive CD4 clonotypes appeared in common.

V was cut by 5 bases and J by 3 bases, with 8 bases left in between. Germline V gene sequence: CDR1 KGHSH, CDR2 LQKENI. CDR3 size: 13 residues. The authors divided CD4+ cells into CD45RA+ naive and CD45RA-negative memory subsets. On this clone itself: The antigen is not known.

Profiling relied on immunoSEQ multiplex PCR, and the TCRdb table lists in-frame clones only, not all of them. The sample comprises roughly 1,000,000 clones, approximately 78% of which are singletons, and 0.5% to 0.65% rests with the top ten. Input material: memory CD4+ T cells from PBMCs. The subset is: CD45RA-negative fraction. The receptor comes from a man between 18 and 29 years old in good health. Some clones in this sample may be carry-over from other donors' samples. The chain carries TRBV18 and TRBJ1-5; no reliable D call. This CDR3 reads CASSGRNNQPQHF. CDR3 DNA: TGTGCCAGCTCAGGTAGAAACAATCAGCCCCAGCATTTT.